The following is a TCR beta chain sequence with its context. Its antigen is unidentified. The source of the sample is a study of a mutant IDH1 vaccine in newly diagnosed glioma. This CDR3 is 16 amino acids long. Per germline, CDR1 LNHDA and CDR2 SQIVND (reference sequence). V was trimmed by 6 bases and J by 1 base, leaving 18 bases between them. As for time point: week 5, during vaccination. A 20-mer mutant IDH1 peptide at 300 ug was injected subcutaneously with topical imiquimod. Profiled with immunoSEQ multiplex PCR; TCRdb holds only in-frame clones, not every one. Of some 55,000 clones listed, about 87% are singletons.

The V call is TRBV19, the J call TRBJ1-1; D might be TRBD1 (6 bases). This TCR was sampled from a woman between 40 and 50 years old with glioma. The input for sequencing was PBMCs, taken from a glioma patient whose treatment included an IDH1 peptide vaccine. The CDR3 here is CASSPPGQLQNTEAFF. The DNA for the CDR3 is TGTGCCAGTAGCCCCCCGGGACAACTACAGAACACTGAAGCTTTCTTT.